The clone carrying this T cell receptor beta chain showed up just once. The CDR3 spans 14 residues. Losses at the gene ends were 6 bases for V and 1 base for J; bases not matched to a gene: 5. The V gene's germline CDR1 is LGHNA and CDR2 YNFKEQ. These data are taken from a study of control samples from healthy donors and cancer patients. The repertoire was sequenced with immunoSEQ multiplex PCR; TCRdb's copy has only in-frame clones and lacks some. The sample contains over 100,000 clones, roughly 84% of which appear only once. The chain couples TRBV4-2 to TRBJ2-5; TRBD1 matches at 7 bases. The TCR sequence derives from a man aged 50 to 59 in good health. The sample was blood. Here the CDR3 reads CASSPTGIQETQYF. As DNA, the CDR3 is TGTGCCAGCAGTCCGACAGGGATCCAAGAGACCCAGTACTTC.